This T cell receptor beta chain was identified during a study of spatial heterogeneity in lung cancer. In the study overall: Detection consistently yielded more beta chains than alpha chains.

Time point in this sample: sample taken at primary tumor resection. Whole RNA obtained from tumor, nontumor lung or frozen PBMC underwent sequencing without sorting. Each TCR cDNA molecule carried a unique molecular identifier. In TCRdb, the 5' RACE reads were re-called with MiXCR into one record per CDR3 protein. The data show approximately 4,000 distinct CDR3 sequences, approximately 15% seen once. Germline V gene lookup returns CDR1 SNHLY and CDR2 FYNNEI. V was trimmed by 1 base and J by 3 bases, leaving 10 bases between them. The CDR3 sequence is 14 residues long. This clonotype is large (0.1 to 1%) within its sample.

The material was PBMCs, obtained at surgery. The source of this sequence is a male donor with early-stage non-small cell lung cancer. This chain connects TRBV2 to TRBJ2-7; tentatively, D is TRBD1 or TRBD2 (5 bases each). CDR3 nucleotides: TGTGCCAGCAGTGAAGGGGACCGAATCTACGAGCAGTACTTC. Amino acids: CASSEGDRIYEQYF.